This TCR beta chain was identified during a study of T cells of healthy individuals. The CDR3 totals 17 residues. V was pared by 0 bases and J by 10 bases, with 19 bases between. From germline, CDR1 is MNHEY and CDR2 SVGAGI. This clonotype was seen at least ten times. TCRdb used MiXCR to reprocess the 5' RACE reads, holding one entry per CDR3 protein. The repertoire holds 53,000 or so distinct CDR3 sequences, roughly 14% seen once, with approximately 16% in the top ten. The clonotype originates from a human donor in good health. This chain connects TRBV6-5 to TRBJ1-6, with D unclear. CDR3 region: CASSYSGMQASLSPLHF. CDR3 DNA: TGTGCCAGCAGTTACTCCGGTATGCAGGCCAGTTTGTCACCCCTCCACTTT.